These 21 T cell receptor beta chains were sequenced from one sample in a study of T cell repertoires in cytomegalovirus infection. MiXCR, applied by TCRdb to the reads, yields one record per CDR3 protein. The data show 560,000 or so distinct CDR3 sequences, with approximately 16% seen just once and approximately 24% held by the top ten. The sequenced material came from CD8+ T cells from PBMCs. The receptors originated from a human donor in good health (CMV status not recorded). Some clones in this sample may be carry-over from other donors' samples.

This clonotype was seen many times. This chain joins TRBV6-5 and TRBJ2-2; TRBD2 matches at 7 bases. The ends lost 2 bases at V and 5 bases at J; junction bases unmatched: 5. CDR1 and CDR2 (germline): MNHEY, SVGAGI. The CDR3 loop spans 15 amino acids. In nucleotides, the CDR3 is TGTGCCAGCAGTTACGGCGGGGAGGGAACCGGGGAGCTGTTTTTT. The encoded protein is CASSYGGEGTGELFF.

The chain is built from TRBV3-1 and TRBJ2-2; the match to TRBD1 covers 8 bases. There are 17 residues in the CDR3. CDR1 and CDR2 from the germline V gene are LGHDT and YNNKEL (reference sequence). The V and J ends lost 2 bases and 0 bases, in that order; junction bases with no gene match: 5. This CDR3 reads CASSQPWGQANTGELFF. DNA for the CDR3: TGTGCCAGCAGCCAACCTTGGGGACAGGCGAACACCGGGGAGCTGTTTTTT.

The rearrangement uses TRBV30 and TRBJ2-7; D not certain. This CDR3 contains 15 residues. Germline V gene lookup returns CDR1 GTSNPN and CDR2 SVGIG (reference sequence). V was trimmed by 0 bases and J by 3 bases, leaving 15 bases between them. CDR3: CAWSVSRGISYEQYF. The CDR3, as DNA: TGTGCCTGGAGTGTGTCCAGAGGTATCAGCTACGAGCAGTACTTC.

This clonotype has a handful of counts. The chain employs TRBV9 and TRBJ1-2; D is unresolved. The CDR3 has 13 residues. Germline-derived CDR1 and CDR2 are SGDLS and YYNGEE. With 4 bases removed from V and 6 bases from J, the gap between germline ends came to 13 bases. The CDR3 protein is CASSIAGRDGYTF. As DNA, the CDR3 is TGTGCCAGCAGCATTGCCGGGAGGGATGGCTACACCTTC.

This chain links TRBV15 with TRBJ1-3; TRBD1 might be the D (5 bases). The CDR3 runs 15 residues. Germline CDR1 reads LNHNV; CDR2 reads YYDKDF (reference sequence). Trimming took 1 base from V and 3 from J, leaving 10 bases between them. The CDR3 protein is CATSRGGVRGNTIYF. The CDR3 DNA is TGTGCCACCAGCAGAGGAGGGGTTCGTGGAAACACCATATATTTT.

In its sample, this clonotype was seen many times. The J gene is TRBJ2-3, the V gene TRBV12-3 or TRBV12-4; D uncertain. The CDR3 runs to 14 residues. With 4 bases removed from V and 4 bases from J, the gap between germline ends came to 12 bases. CDR3 amino acids: CASSSPVIADTQYF. The CDR3 coding sequence is TGTGCCAGCAGTTCCCCCGTGATTGCAGATACGCAGTATTTT.

This clonotype has at least ten counts. The rearrangement uses TRBV7-9 and TRBJ2-7; 10 nucleotides match TRBD1. Losses at the gene ends were 2 bases for V and 5 bases for J; bases not matched to a gene: 6. Germline lookup yields CDR1 SEHNR and CDR2 FQNEAQ (reference sequence). CDR3 length equals 15 residues. CDR3 sequence reads: CASSLTGTGANEQYF. The DNA for the CDR3 is TGTGCCAGCAGCTTAACCGGGACAGGGGCCAACGAGCAGTACTTC.

This clonotype showed up many times. The chain is built from TRBV27 and TRBJ1-2; 9 nucleotides line up with TRBD1. CDR1 and CDR2 from the germline V gene are MNHEY and SMNVEV (reference sequence). The CDR3 length is 15 residues. J gave up 2 bases and V 0 bases, and 1 base lay outside the gene matches. The chain's CDR3 is CASSLSGQGNYGYTF. The DNA of the CDR3 is TGTGCCAGCAGTTTATCGGGACAGGGAAACTATGGCTACACCTTC.

This clonotype was observed many times. V usage is TRBV7-3 and J usage is TRBJ2-1; 9 bases line up with TRBD2. The V gene end was trimmed by 2 bases and the J gene end by 5 bases; junction bases not matched to a gene: 7. From germline, CDR1 is SGHTA and CDR2 FQGTGA. This CDR3 is 16 amino acids long. This CDR3 reads CASSLGPSGINNEQFF. Here the CDR3 DNA reads TGTGCCAGCAGCTTAGGACCTAGCGGGATCAACAATGAGCAGTTCTTC.

This clonotype has just a few counts. J is TRBJ1-2 and V is TRBV29-1; tentative D call: TRBD1 (5 bases). Trimming removed 0 bases at V and 6 bases at J, with 14 bases between. The CDR3 extends over 14 amino acids. Per the germline V gene, CDR1 is SQVTM and CDR2 is ANQGSEA. The CDR3 here is CSVEDRWDRNGYTF. The CDR3 DNA is TGCAGCGTTGAAGATCGGTGGGACCGCAATGGCTACACCTTC.

To note about this clonotype: Compared with germline, one end of the junction differs, possibly owing to a read error. V usage is TRBV5-1 and J usage is TRBJ2-1; TRBD1 matches 7 bases. The CDR3 has 11 residues. In germline, CDR1 is SGHRS, CDR2 YFSETQ. The CDR3 DNA sequence: TGCGCCAGCAGCCCGGGACAGCTGCCAGTCTTC. It codes for CASSPGQLPVF. Complete variable domain (other parts from reference TRBV5-1 and TRBJ2-1): KAGVTQTPRYLIKTRGQQVTLSCSPISGHRSVSWYQQTPGQGLQFLFEYFSETQRNKGNFPGRFSGRQFSNSRSEMNVSTLELGDSALYLCASSPGQLPVFGPGTRLTVL.

This clonotype appeared many times. The chain couples TRBV27 to TRBJ2-7, with a weak D call TRBD2 (6 bases). V gave up 5 bases and J gave up 4 bases, with 12 bases separating them. The CDR3 loop spans 13 amino acids. Germline values: CDR1 MNHEY, CDR2 SMNVEV (reference sequence). The CDR3 spells CASSPIGSYEQYF. In nucleotides, the CDR3 is TGTGCCAGCAGTCCCATCGGGAGTTACGAGCAGTACTTC.

This clonotype was counted many times. The gene calls are TRBV29-1 and TRBJ2-5, with D tentatively TRBD1 (7 bases). The CDR3 runs to 15 residues. Trimming shortened V by 5 bases and J by 5 bases, and 21 bases separated the two germline ends. The V gene's germline CDR1 is SQVTM and CDR2 ANQGSEA. CDR3 loop: CSVPSYRGGGETQYF. The CDR3 nucleotides read TGCAGCGTTCCATCGTACAGGGGTGGGGGGGAGACCCAGTACTTC.

With respect to this clonotype: The junction and the germline gene differ at one end; a read error may be behind it. The V and J genes are TRBV7-9 and TRBJ1-2; D is unresolved. Germline V gives CDR1 SEHNR, CDR2 FQNEAQ (reference sequence). The CDR3 consists of 12 residues. The CDR3 is CASSTDGDGCTF. The CDR3 DNA sequence: TGTGCCAGCAGCACGGACGGAGATGGCTGCACCTTC.

In this sample, this clonotype turned up many times. The J gene is TRBJ2-7, the V gene TRBV7-9; a possible D gene is TRBD2 (6 bases). Germline V gene data show CDR1 as SEHNR and CDR2 as FQNEAQ (reference sequence). V was cut by 5 bases and J by 4 bases, with 9 bases left in between. The CDR3 is 12 residues long. This CDR3 is CASSGGFYEQYF. DNA of the CDR3: TGTGCCAGCAGCGGGGGGTTTTACGAGCAGTACTTC. The full variable domain, in which reference TRBV7-9 and TRBJ2-7 provide the parts outside the CDR3, is DTGVSQNPRHKITKRGQNVTFRCDPISEHNRLYWYRQTLGQGPEFLTYFQNEAQLEKSRLLSDRFSAERPKGSFSTLEIQRTEQGDSAMYLCASSGGFYEQYFGPGTRLTVT.

The rearrangement uses TRBV6-4 and TRBJ2-2, with D possibly TRBD2 on 5 matching bases. The V gene's germline CDR1 is MRHNA and CDR2 SNTAGT. CDR3 length: 16 amino acids. V was clipped by 0 bases and J by 1 base, with 9 bases between them. As DNA, the CDR3 is TGTGCCAGCAGTGACTCCCAACGGGAGAACACCGGGGAGCTGTTTTTT. Its translation: CASSDSQRENTGELFF.

This clonotype was observed at least ten times. The rearrangement links TRBV11-1 to TRBJ2-7; D remains unclear. CDR3 length: 14 amino acids. Trimming pared 4 bases from V and 4 bases from J, leaving 14 bases between. CDR1 and CDR2 (germline): SGHAT, FQDESV (reference sequence). The CDR3 coding sequence is TGTGCCAGCAGCTCCGATTCCGGATCTTACGAGCAGTACTTC. Protein: CASSSDSGSYEQYF.

This clonotype was recorded many times. The V and J genes are TRBV7-8 and TRBJ2-3; 14 bases are shared with TRBD2. CDR3 length equals 20 residues. The junction had 12 bases not matched to a gene; V was cut back by 2 bases and J by 2 bases. The germline V gene has CDR1 SGHVS and CDR2 FQNEAQ. The chain's CDR3 is CASSLIYGTSGSANTDTQYF. As DNA, the CDR3 is TGTGCCAGCAGCTTAATCTACGGGACTAGCGGGAGTGCTAACACAGATACGCAGTATTTT.

This clonotype appeared a few times. The chain couples TRBV25-1 to TRBJ2-1, with D perhaps TRBD1 (6 bases). Deletions cut 4 bases from V and 0 bases from J, with 16 bases between. This CDR3 has 17 amino acids. Germline V lookup: CDR1 MGHDK, CDR2 SYGVNS. CDR3: CASSGPQGLSSYNEQFF. The CDR3 DNA is TGTGCCAGCAGTGGACCACAGGGTCTGAGCTCCTACAATGAGCAGTTCTTC.

This clonotype was detected a few times. The rearrangement links TRBV15 to TRBJ2-4, with 12 bases matching TRBD2. This CDR3 has 15 residues. Trimming removed 6 bases from V and 10 bases from J; junction bases left unmatched: 10. The germline V gene has CDR1 LNHNV and CDR2 YYDKDF (reference sequence). The CDR3 sequence is CATSSGLAGPYIQYF. CDR3 DNA: TGTGCCACCAGTTCCGGACTAGCGGGGCCCTATATTCAGTACTTC. Together with reference TRBV15 and TRBJ2-4, the CDR3 gives the full variable domain: DAMVIQNPRYQVTQFGKPVTLSCSQTLNHNVMYWYQQKSSQAPKLLFHYYDKDFNNEADTPDNFQSRRPNTSFCFLDIRSPGLGDTAMYLCATSSGLAGPYIQYFGAGTRLSVL.

This clonotype was seen repeatedly, ten times or more. V and J are TRBV12-3 or TRBV12-4 and TRBJ2-1; TRBD2 might be the D (5 bases). V gave up 5 bases and J gave up 5 bases, with 10 bases separating them. This CDR3 is 13 amino acids long. The CDR3 DNA follows: TGTGCCAGCAGTCGTGGACTGAACAATGAGCAGTTCTTC. This sequence encodes CASSRGLNNEQFF.